The 4 T cell receptor beta chains listed next were all sequenced from one sample in a study of blood T cell repertoires in COVID-19. TCRdb's table, derived via immunoSEQ multiplex PCR, lists solely in-frame clones and lacks some. The sample has about 74,000 clones; 88% are singletons. Sequencing was done on a sample of peripheral blood. The receptors shown here come from a woman of 80 years or more with active or convalescent COVID-19.

This chain connects TRBV2 to TRBJ1-5; 11 bases map to TRBD1. The germline CDR1 and CDR2 sequences are SNHLY and FYNNEI. The V segment lost 5 bases and the J segment 5 bases; nucleotides outside the gene matches: 5. The CDR3 covers 15 residues. The CDR3 bases are TGTGCCAGCAGTCAGGACAGGGGGCGTTATCAGCCCCAGCATTTT. It encodes CASSQDRGRYQPQHF. Together with reference TRBV2 and TRBJ1-5, the CDR3 gives the full variable domain: EPEVTQTPSHQVTQMGQEVILRCVPISNHLYFYWYRQILGQKVEFLVSFYNNEISEKSEIFDDQFSVERPDGSNFTLKIRSTKLEDSAMYFCASSQDRGRYQPQHFGDGTRLSIL.

This clone was seen once. This rearrangement joins TRBV5-1 to TRBJ2-3, with D uncertain. The CDR3 length is 15 residues. V lost 0 bases, J lost 3 bases, and 11 bases lay in between. CDR1 SGHRS and CDR2 YFSETQ come from the germline V gene. DNA of the CDR3: TGCGCCAGCAGCTTGGCCAACCCGCGGACAGATACGCAGTATTTT. It codes for CASSLANPRTDTQYF.

The J gene is TRBJ2-2, the V gene TRBV18; unclear D gene. This CDR3 contains 13 residues. V was trimmed by 3 bases and J by 5 bases, leaving 7 bases between them. CDR1 and CDR2 from the germline V gene are KGHSH and LQKENI. CDR3 in amino acids: CASSPQTTGELFF. The CDR3 bases are TGTGCCAGCTCACCGCAAACTACCGGGGAGCTGTTTTTT.

The gene calls are TRBV7-9 and TRBJ1-1, with 9 bases identical to TRBD1. The CDR3 loop spans 12 amino acids. Germline-derived CDR1 and CDR2 are SEHNR and FQNEAQ (reference sequence). The junction had 2 bases not matched to a gene; V was cut back by 1 base and J by 11 bases. The CDR3 loop is CASSLGDRAAFF. The CDR3 nucleotides are TGTGCCAGCAGCTTAGGGGACAGGGCGGCTTTCTTT. The complete variable domain, with remaining parts taken from reference TRBV7-9 and TRBJ1-1, reads DTGVSQNPRHKITKRGQNVTFRCDPISEHNRLYWYRQTLGQGPEFLTYFQNEAQLEKSRLLSDRFSAERPKGSFSTLEIQRTEQGDSAMYLCASSLGDRAAFFGQGTRLTVV.